In this sample, the clone carrying this TCR beta chain turned up a few times. Its antigen is not known. This sample was taken from a study of blood T cells in healthy people across ages. V lost 7 bases and J lost 5, with 15 bases in between. Looked up from germline, CDR1 is SQVTM and CDR2 is ANQGSEA. The CDR3 extends over 13 amino acids. Study results and caveats: Diversity of TCR beta correlated strongly with naive T cell percentage.

For the second PCR, which ran for 7 to 11 cycles, a sample-barcoded 5' primer and a J-beta primer mix were used. Each cDNA molecule carried a tag from a template-switch adaptor that contained 12 random nucleotides. Via MiXCR, TCRdb re-called the 5' RACE reads, giving one row per CDR3 protein. The sample shows 980,000 or so distinct CDR3 sequences, about 48% of them seen only once. The sample taken for sequencing was blood. This chain uses TRBV29-1 with TRBJ2-1; D uncertain. The TCR originated in a man aged 30 to 45 in good health. Here the CDR3 reads CSATDRHDNEQFF. The DNA of the CDR3 is TGCAGCGCCACGGACCGACATGACAATGAGCAGTTCTTC.